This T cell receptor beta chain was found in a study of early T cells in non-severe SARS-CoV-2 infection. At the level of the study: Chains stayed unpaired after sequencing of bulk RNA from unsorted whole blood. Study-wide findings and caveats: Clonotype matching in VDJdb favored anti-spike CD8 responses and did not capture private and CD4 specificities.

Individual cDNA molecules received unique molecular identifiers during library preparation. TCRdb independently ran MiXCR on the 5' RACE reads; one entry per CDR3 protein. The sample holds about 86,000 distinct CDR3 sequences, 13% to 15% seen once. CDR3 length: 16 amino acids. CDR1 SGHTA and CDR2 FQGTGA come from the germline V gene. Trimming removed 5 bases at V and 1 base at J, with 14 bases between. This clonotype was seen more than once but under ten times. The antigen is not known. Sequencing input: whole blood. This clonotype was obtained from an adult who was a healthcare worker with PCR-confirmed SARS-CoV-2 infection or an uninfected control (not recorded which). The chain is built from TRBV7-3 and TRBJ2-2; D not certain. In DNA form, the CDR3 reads TGTGCCAGCAGCCAAAACAGCGACTTGAACACCGGGGAGCTGTTTTTT. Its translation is CASSQNSDLNTGELFF.